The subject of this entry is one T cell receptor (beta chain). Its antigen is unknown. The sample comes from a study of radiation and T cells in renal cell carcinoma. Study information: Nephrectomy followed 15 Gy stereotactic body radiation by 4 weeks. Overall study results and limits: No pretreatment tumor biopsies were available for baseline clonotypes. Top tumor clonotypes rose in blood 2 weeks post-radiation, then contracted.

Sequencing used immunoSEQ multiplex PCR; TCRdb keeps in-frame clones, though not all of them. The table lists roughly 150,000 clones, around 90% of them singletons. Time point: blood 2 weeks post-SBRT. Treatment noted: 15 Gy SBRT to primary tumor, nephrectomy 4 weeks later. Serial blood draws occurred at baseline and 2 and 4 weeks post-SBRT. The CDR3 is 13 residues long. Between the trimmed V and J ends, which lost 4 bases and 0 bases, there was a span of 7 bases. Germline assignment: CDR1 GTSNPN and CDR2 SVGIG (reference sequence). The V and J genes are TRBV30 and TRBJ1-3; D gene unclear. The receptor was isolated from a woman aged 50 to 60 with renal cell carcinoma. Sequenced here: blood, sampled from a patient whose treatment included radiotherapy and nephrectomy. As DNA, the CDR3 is TGTGCCTGGATAGGGATCTCTGGAAACACCATATATTTT. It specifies CAWIGISGNTIYF.